This TCR beta chain was retrieved from a study of blood T cell repertoires in COVID-19. Study-level background: The origin of the acute and convalescent COVID-19 samples was the United States, Italy and Spain. The analysed material was cDNA or gDNA that came from T cells, B-cell-depleted T cells, or PBMCs.

As handled by the study authors: Counts of nucleated cells, estimated from reference gene primer amplification, were obtained. The table came from immunoSEQ multiplex PCR; TCRdb's copy has only in-frame clones and leaves some out. V, J and clone size reflect that table, while D and trimming were determined from the DNA. The sample holds fewer than 250,000 clones, 70% to 90% seen once. The V and J ends lost 5 bases and 5 bases respectively, with 19 bases between them. Germline assignment: CDR1 SEHNR and CDR2 FQNEAQ (reference sequence). The CDR3 extends over 16 amino acids. This clone was seen just once.

This TCR was sampled from a man aged 55 to 70 with acute or convalescent COVID-19. The V and J genes are TRBV7-9 and TRBJ2-4; the D gene is possibly TRBD2 (5 bases). Sequenced material: peripheral blood. The CDR3 spells CASSTRGFGEQNIQYF. The CDR3 DNA reads as TGTGCCAGCAGCACTAGAGGGTTCGGGGAGCAAAACATTCAGTACTTC.